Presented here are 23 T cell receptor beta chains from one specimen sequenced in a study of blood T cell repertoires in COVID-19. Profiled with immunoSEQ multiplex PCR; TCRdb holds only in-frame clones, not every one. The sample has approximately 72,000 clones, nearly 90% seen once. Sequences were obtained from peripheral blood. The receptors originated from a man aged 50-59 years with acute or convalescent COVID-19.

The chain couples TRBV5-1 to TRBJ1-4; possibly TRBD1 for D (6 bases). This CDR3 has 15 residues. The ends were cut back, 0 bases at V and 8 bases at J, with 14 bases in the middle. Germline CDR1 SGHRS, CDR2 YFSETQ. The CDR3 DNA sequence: TGCGCCAGCAGCTTGGGCCAGGGGAATAACGAAAAACTGTTTTTT. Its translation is CASSLGQGNNEKLFF.

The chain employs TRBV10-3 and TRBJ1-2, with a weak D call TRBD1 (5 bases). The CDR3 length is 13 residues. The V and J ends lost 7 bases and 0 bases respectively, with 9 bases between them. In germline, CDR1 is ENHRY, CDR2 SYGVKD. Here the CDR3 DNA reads TGTGCCATCACCCCGACAGCTAACTATGGCTACACCTTC. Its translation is CAITPTANYGYTF.

The CDR3 loop reads CASSLRAGGDYSYEQYF. CDR3 coding DNA: TGTGCCAGCAGCTTAAGGGCTGGCGGGGACTACTCCTACGAGCAGTACTTC. The chain couples TRBV7-8 to TRBJ2-7, with 7 bases aligning to TRBD2. The CDR3 loop spans 17 amino acids. V was pared by 2 bases and J by 0 bases, with 10 bases of the junction left unmatched. CDR1 SGHVS and CDR2 FQNEAQ come from the germline V gene.

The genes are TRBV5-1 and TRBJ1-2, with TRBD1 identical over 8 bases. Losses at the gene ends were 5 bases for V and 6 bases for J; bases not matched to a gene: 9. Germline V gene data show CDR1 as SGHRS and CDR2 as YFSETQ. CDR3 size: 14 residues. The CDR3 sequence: CASRQSTGDHGYTF. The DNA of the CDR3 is TGCGCCAGCAGACAGTCGACAGGGGACCATGGCTACACCTTC.

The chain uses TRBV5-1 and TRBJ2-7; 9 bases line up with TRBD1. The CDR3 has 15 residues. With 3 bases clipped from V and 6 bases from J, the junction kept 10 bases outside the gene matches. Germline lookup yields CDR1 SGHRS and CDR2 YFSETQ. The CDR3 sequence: CASSSEGQGTREQYF. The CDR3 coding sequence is TGCGCCAGCAGCTCAGAGGGACAGGGAACCCGCGAGCAGTACTTC.

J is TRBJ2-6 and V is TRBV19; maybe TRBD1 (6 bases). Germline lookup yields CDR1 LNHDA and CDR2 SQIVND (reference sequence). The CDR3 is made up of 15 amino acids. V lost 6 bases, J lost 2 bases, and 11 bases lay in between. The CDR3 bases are TGTGCCAGTAGGAACAGGGTAGCTGGGGCCAACGTCCTGACTTTC. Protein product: CASRNRVAGANVLTF.

The chain's CDR3 is CSVTGLAGDRRYTQYF. CDR3 in DNA: TGCAGCGTTACGGGACTAGCGGGGGACCGCCGTTATACGCAGTATTTT. The V gene is TRBV29-1, the J gene TRBJ2-3, with 14 bases identical to TRBD2. Per the germline V gene, CDR1 is SQVTM and CDR2 is ANQGSEA. The ends lost 5 bases at V and 7 bases at J; junction bases unmatched: 11. This CDR3 has 16 amino acids.

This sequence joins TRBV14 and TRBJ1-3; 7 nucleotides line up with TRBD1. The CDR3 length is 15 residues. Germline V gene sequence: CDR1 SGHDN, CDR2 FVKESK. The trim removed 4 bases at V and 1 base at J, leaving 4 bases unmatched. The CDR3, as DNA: TGTGCCAGCAGCCGACGACAGGGATCTGGAAACACCATATATTTT. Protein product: CASSRRQGSGNTIYF.

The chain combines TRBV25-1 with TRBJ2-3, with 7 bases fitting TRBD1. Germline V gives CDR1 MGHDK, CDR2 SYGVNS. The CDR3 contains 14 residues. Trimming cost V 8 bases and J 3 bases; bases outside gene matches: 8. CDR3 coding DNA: TGTGCCAGCGAAGACAGGGTTGGGACAGATACGCAGTATTTT. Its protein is CASEDRVGTDTQYF.

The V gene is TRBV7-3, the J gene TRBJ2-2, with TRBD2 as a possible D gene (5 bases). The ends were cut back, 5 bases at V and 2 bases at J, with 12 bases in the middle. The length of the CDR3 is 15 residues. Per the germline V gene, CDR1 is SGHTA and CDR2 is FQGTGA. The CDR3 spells CASSRSGANTGELFF. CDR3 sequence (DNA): TGTGCCAGCAGCCGAAGCGGAGCCAACACCGGGGAGCTGTTTTTT.

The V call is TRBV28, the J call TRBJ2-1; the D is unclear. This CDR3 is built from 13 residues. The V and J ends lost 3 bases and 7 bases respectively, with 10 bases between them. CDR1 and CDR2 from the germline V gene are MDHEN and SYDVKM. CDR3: CASSFLDRNEQFF. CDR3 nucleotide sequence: TGTGCCAGCAGTTTTCTAGATAGGAATGAGCAGTTCTTC.

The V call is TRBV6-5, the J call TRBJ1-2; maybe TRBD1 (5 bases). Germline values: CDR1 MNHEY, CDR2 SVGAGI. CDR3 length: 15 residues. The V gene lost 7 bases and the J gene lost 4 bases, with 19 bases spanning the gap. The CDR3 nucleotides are TGTGCCAGCACCCCGCGAAAAGACAGTATCTATGGCTACACCTTC. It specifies CASTPRKDSIYGYTF.

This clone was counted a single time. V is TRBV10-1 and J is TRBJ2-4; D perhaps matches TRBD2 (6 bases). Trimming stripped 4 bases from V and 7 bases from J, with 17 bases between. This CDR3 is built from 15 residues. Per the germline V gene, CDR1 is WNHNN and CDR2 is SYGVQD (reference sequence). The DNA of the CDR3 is TGCGCCAGCAGTGCACGCGGGCAGGAGGGCAACATTCAGTACTTC. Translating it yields CASSARGQEGNIQYF.

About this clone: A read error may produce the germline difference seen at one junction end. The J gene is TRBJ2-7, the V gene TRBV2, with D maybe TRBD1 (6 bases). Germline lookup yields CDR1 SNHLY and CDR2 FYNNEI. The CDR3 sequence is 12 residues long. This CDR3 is CASGETGSIWDF. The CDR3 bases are TGTGCCAGCGGGGAAACAGGGAGCATCTGGGACTTC.

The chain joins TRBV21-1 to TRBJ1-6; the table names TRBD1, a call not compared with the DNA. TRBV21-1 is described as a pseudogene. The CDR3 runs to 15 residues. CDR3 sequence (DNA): TGTGCCAGCAGAACCGACAGGGGCCATAATTCACCCCTCCACTTT. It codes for CASRTDRGHNSPLHF.

In DNA, the CDR3 is TGTGCCAGCTCAAACCAAGAGATAACAGATACGCAGTATTTT. Protein: CASSNQEITDTQYF. The rearrangement joins TRBV18 to TRBJ2-3, with D hard to call. From germline, CDR1 is KGHSH and CDR2 LQKENI. The CDR3 extends over 14 amino acids. Deletions cut 5 bases from V and 3 bases from J, with 12 bases between.

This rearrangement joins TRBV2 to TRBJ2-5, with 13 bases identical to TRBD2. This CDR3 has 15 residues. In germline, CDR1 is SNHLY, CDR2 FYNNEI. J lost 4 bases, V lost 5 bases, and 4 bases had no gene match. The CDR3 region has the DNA TGTGCCAGCAGTCCGGGACTAGCGGGGCGAGAGACCCAGTACTTC. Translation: CASSPGLAGRETQYF.

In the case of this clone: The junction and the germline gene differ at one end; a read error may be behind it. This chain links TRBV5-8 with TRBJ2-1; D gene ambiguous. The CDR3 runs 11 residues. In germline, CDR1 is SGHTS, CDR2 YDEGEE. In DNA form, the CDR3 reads TGTGCCAGCAGCGCCTATAATGAGCAGTTCTTC. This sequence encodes CASSAYNEQFF.

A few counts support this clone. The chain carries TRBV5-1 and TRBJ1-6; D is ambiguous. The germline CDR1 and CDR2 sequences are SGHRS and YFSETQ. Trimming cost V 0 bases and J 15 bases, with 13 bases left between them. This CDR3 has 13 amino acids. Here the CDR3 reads CASSLVPGNLLHF. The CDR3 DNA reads TGCGCCAGCAGCTTGGTTCCGGGAAATCTCCTCCACTTT.

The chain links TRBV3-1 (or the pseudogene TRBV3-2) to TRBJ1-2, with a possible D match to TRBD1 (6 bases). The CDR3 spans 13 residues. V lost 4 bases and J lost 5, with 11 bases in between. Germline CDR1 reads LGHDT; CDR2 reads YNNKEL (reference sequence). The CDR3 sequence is CASSLGGGYGYTF. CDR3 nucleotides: TGTGCCAGCAGCCTAGGGGGAGGGTATGGCTACACCTTC.

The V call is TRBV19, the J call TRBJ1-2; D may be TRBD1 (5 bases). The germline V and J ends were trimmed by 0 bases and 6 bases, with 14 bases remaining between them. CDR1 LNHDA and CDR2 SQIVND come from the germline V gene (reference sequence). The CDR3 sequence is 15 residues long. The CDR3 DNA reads TGTGCCAGTAGTATAGATCTTGGAGGGGCGGATGGCTACACCTTC. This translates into CASSIDLGGADGYTF.

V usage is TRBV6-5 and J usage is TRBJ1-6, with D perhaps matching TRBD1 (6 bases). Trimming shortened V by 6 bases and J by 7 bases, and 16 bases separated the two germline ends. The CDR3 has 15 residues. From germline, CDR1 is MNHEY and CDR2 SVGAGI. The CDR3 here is CASRRQALGNSPLHF. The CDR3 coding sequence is TGTGCCAGCAGGAGACAGGCCTTGGGGAATTCACCCCTCCACTTT.

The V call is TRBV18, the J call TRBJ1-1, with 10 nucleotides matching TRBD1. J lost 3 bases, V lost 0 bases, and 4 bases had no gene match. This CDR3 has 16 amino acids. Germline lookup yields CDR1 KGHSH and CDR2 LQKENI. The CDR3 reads CASSPPSTGGYTEAFF. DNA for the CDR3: TGTGCCAGCTCACCACCGTCGACAGGGGGCTACACTGAAGCTTTCTTT.